This T cell receptor (beta chain) was identified during a study of T cells in Graves' hyperthyroidism and ophthalmopathy. This clonotype was seen a few times. What it recognizes is unknown. Amplification yielded TCR beta CDR3 regions, with RNA transcripts as the source. During a first-round RT-PCR of the TCR CDR3, the HTBI primer set was used. From the multiplex PCR reads, TCRdb called clonotypes with MiXCR, one entry per CDR3 protein. The repertoire holds 490,000 or so distinct CDR3 sequences, with roughly a sixth as singletons. With 1 base removed from V and 4 bases from J, the gap between germline ends came to 14 bases. Per the germline V gene, CDR1 is DFQATT and CDR2 is SNEGSKA (reference sequence). There are 15 residues in the CDR3. Overall study findings and caveats: Appearing also in blood were most of the thyroid clonotypes expanded above 0.001. The authors' 13 V-J model separated ophthalmopathy from stable hyperthyroidism.

Material: blood. The chain recombines TRBV20-1 with TRBJ1-5, with D perhaps matching TRBD1 (6 bases). The sequence derives from a woman aged 25 to 39 with Graves' ophthalmopathy. Here the CDR3 DNA reads TGCAGTGCTAGAGCGTCAACAGGGCGTAATCAGCCCCAGCATTTT. As protein: CSARASTGRNQPQHF.